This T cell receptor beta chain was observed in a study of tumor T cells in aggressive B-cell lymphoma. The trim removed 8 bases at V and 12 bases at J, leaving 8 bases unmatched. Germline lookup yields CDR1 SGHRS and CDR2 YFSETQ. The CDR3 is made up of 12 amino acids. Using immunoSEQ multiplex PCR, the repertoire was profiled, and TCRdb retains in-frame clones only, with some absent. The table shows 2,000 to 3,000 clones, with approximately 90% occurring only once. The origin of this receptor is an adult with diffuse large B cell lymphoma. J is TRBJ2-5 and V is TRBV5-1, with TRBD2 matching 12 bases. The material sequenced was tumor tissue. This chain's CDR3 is CARTSGSIKEYF. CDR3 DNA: TGCGCCAGGACTAGCGGGAGTATCAAGGAGTACTTC.